Detailed here is one T cell receptor beta chain. The germline gene is not matched at one end of the junction; a read error may be the cause. Libraries were prepared by immunoSEQ multiplex PCR; TCRdb keeps only in-frame clonotypes and omits some of them. Of about 170,000 clones in the sample, roughly nine tenths were seen once. This sample is drawn from a study of blood T cell repertoires in COVID-19. Germline CDR1 and CDR2: SGHRS and YFSETQ. The CDR3 has 15 residues. The source is a woman aged 50 to 65 who had recovered from COVID-19. J is TRBJ1-6 and V is TRBV5-1, with 10 nucleotides matching TRBD1. The specimen sequenced was PBMCs or T cells enriched from blood (not recorded which). DNA of the CDR3: TGCGCCAGCAGCGCGGGACAGGGGTATATTTCACCCCTCCACTTT. Translated: CASSAGQGYISPLHF. Looking up the rest from reference TRBV5-1 and TRBJ1-6 gives the full variable domain: KAGVTQTPRYLIKTRGQQVTLSCSPISGHRSVSWYQQTPGQGLQFLFEYFSETQRNKGNFPGRFSGRQFSNSRSEMNVSTLELGDSALYLCASSAGQGYISPLHFGNGTRLTVT.